The T cell receptor (beta chain) described here comes from a study of cytomegalovirus exposure and HLA in healthy donors. Broader study findings: The dataset shows that most TCR sequences were rare, while some public TCRs occurred in many donors. A subsequent analysis found that TCR clusters from the first cohort also tended to co-occur in the 120 or so validation repertoires, with about 94% of cluster scores above 0. There were 150 or so TCR beta chains listed as cytomegalovirus-associated.

Method: immunoSEQ multiplex PCR; TCRdb's copy keeps in-frame clones and lacks some. The data contain 150,000 to 200,000 clones, more than 70% of them singletons. The donors were part of the validation cohort, which consisted of about 120 subjects and was separate from the first cohort of around 620 subjects. Notes on this clone: Its antigen is currently unknown.

The CDR3 covers 14 residues. Germline CDR1 and CDR2: SGHVS and FQNEAQ. The J segment lost 9 bases and the V segment lost 7 bases, leaving 10 bases of the junction unmatched. The sequenced sample consisted of PBMCs. The chain carries TRBV7-8 and TRBJ2-1; 9 bases are a match to TRBD1. This TCR came from a woman aged 18-30 years in good health and CMV-seronegative. The CDR3: CASTDRDRVGEQFF. The CDR3 DNA is TGTGCCAGCACCGACCGGGACAGGGTTGGTGAGCAGTTCTTC.